This is a list of T cell receptor beta chains from one sample in a study of cytomegalovirus exposure and HLA in healthy donors. Clones were read by immunoSEQ multiplex PCR, and TCRdb kept only the in-frame ones, dropping some. This table has 140,000 to 150,000 clones, around 90% appearing once. The specimen sequenced was PBMCs. Receptors were obtained from a man between 18 and 29 years old in good health and CMV-seropositive. Each CDR3 is given with its conserved first and last residue.

j_call: TRBJ2-5
v_call: TRBV6-1
cdr3_aa: CASSLTGTSGETQYF

j_call: TRBJ2-1
v_call: TRBV11-2
cdr3_aa: CASSFLAGSDNEQFF

j_call: TRBJ2-7
v_call: TRBV7-6
cdr3_aa: CASSPPRDRGGEQYF

j_call: TRBJ1-1
v_call: TRBV7-6
cdr3_aa: CASRKGREGTEAFF

j_call: TRBJ2-1
v_call: TRBV5-1
cdr3_aa: CASSLGTLSYNEQFF

j_call: TRBJ2-7
v_call: TRBV27
cdr3_aa: CASTPGQGAPNEQYF

j_call: TRBJ2-3
v_call: TRBV28
cdr3_aa: CASSPNRWASTDTQYF

j_call: TRBJ2-1
v_call: TRBV6-5
cdr3_aa: CASSYPEARGEQFF

j_call: TRBJ1-1
v_call: TRBV6-5
cdr3_aa: CASRGTGTWLAFF

j_call: TRBJ1-6
v_call: TRBV9
cdr3_aa: CASSVPNSPLHF

j_call: TRBJ1-2
v_call: TRBV5-4
cdr3_aa: CASSPPGYYGYTF

j_call: TRBJ1-2
v_call: TRBV4-1
cdr3_aa: CASSQEVRGYTF

j_call: TRBJ2-7
v_call: TRBV7-6
cdr3_aa: CASSHRERSEQYF

j_call: TRBJ1-4
v_call: TRBV27
cdr3_aa: CASMRDRGSEKLFF

j_call: TRBJ1-1
v_call: TRBV5-1
cdr3_aa: CASSLGSVQPLMNTEAFF

j_call: TRBJ1-1
v_call: TRBV5-1
cdr3_aa: CASSPDRRQGRTYNTEAFF

j_call: TRBJ2-7
v_call: TRBV7-8
cdr3_aa: CASSSNPGTNSYEQYF

j_call: TRBJ2-7
v_call: TRBV2
cdr3_aa: CAASQTPYEQYF

j_call: TRBJ2-3
v_call: TRBV5-6
cdr3_aa: CASGSGGARISTDTQYF

j_call: TRBJ2-3
v_call: TRBV7-9
cdr3_aa: CASSHRLAGVSDTQYF

j_call: TRBJ1-6
v_call: TRBV4-2
cdr3_aa: CASSQDDRDALRALHF

j_call: TRBJ1-2
v_call: TRBV6-6
cdr3_aa: CASSLGVGYGYTF